A single sample gave rise to the 13 T cell receptor beta chains below, sequenced in a study of identical twins (dated by TCRdb to the mid-2010s). Libraries were built with 5' RACE. Sequenced on an Illumina HiSeq 2000. The raw public data were reprocessed by TCRdb itself: fastp quality trimming at Q25, MiXCR clonotype calling, in-frame beta chains only. Rows merge per CDR3 protein into single entries with the most common DNA and genes. Recorded for this sample are just under 650,000 distinct CDR3 sequences; about 7.6% of them occurred a single time. The ten top clones hold around 1.6% of the sample. The data also belong to a second study, concerning yellow fever vaccine responses in identical twins.

Sequencing was done on a sample of PBMCs. Source of these receptors: a young woman in good health.

This clonotype was observed a handful of times. The rearrangement joins TRBV24-1 to TRBJ2-6; 7 bases align to TRBD1. In germline, CDR1 is KGHDR, CDR2 SFDVKD. CDR3 size: 15 residues. V was pared by 4 bases and J by 2 bases, with 1 base of the junction left unmatched. This CDR3 reads CATSETGAGANVLTF. For the CDR3, the DNA is TGTGCCACCAGTGAAACAGGGGCTGGGGCCAACGTCCTGACTTTC.

This clonotype was picked up many times. CDR3 in DNA: TGCAGTGCTAGAGATCTCAGTTCGGACCGCACCACAGATACGCAGTATTTT. Residues: CSARDLSSDRTTDTQYF. The genes are TRBV20-1 and TRBJ2-3, with no clear D. Trimming pared 0 bases from V and 2 bases from J, leaving 18 bases between. This CDR3 is built from 17 residues. Looked up from germline, CDR1 is DFQATT and CDR2 is SNEGSKA (reference sequence).

For this clonotype: Just one base apart from a much larger clone, this may be a read error. V gene TRBV4-1 combines with J gene TRBJ2-3; the match to TRBD2 covers 7 bases. Per germline, CDR1 MGHRA and CDR2 YSYEKL. The CDR3 spans 14 residues. The V and J ends lost 4 bases and 4 bases, in that order; junction bases with no gene match: 5. CDR3 loop: CASSPSGEADTQYF. For the CDR3, the DNA is TGCGCCAGCAGCCCCAGCGGGGAGGCAGATACGCAGTATTTT.

As concerns this clonotype: This sequence may be a read error, since a much larger clone differs from it by one base. V is TRBV5-1 and J is TRBJ2-7, with D perhaps being TRBD1 or TRBD2 (5 bases each). CDR3 length equals 13 residues. V lost 5 bases to trimming and J lost 5 bases, with 14 bases between them. Germline lookup yields CDR1 SGHRS and CDR2 YFSETQ. CDR3 sequence (DNA): TGCGCCAGCAGTTATGGACGGGGCAACGAGCAGTACTTC. The encoded protein is CASSYGRGNEQYF.

This clonotype has ten or more counts. The chain employs TRBV20-1 and TRBJ1-3, with D possibly being TRBD1 (5 bases). The CDR3 runs 15 residues. CDR1 DFQATT and CDR2 SNEGSKA come from the germline V gene (reference sequence). Deletions cut 4 bases from V and 1 base from J, with 14 bases between. The CDR3 DNA reads TGCAGTGCTAAGGCCCCGACAGAGTCTGGAAACACCATATATTTT. Amino acids: CSAKAPTESGNTIYF.

This clonotype has more than one count but fewer than ten. This chain joins TRBV7-9 and TRBJ1-1; D gene uncertain. The CDR3 has 13 amino acids. Trimming stripped 4 bases from V and 0 bases from J, with 6 bases between. Germline V gene lookup returns CDR1 SEHNR and CDR2 FQNEAQ (reference sequence). CDR3 protein: CASSWVMNTEAFF. The CDR3 bases are TGTGCCAGCAGCTGGGTCATGAACACTGAAGCTTTCTTT.

Remarks on this clonotype: With a much larger clone just one base away, this may be a read error. The rearrangement links TRBV20-1 to TRBJ2-3; D unresolved. The germline V gene encodes CDR1 DFQATT and CDR2 SNEGSKA (reference sequence). The length of the CDR3 is 15 residues. The V gene lost 7 bases and the J gene lost 2 bases, with 19 bases spanning the gap. The CDR3 region is CSVTTVGRPTDTQYF. CDR3 DNA: TGCAGTGTTACTACAGTGGGCCGCCCCACAGATACGCAGTATTTT.

V usage is TRBV7-2 and J usage is TRBJ2-3; a possible D gene is TRBD2 (7 bases). Trimming pared 3 bases from V and 4 bases from J, leaving 14 bases between. This CDR3 is 15 amino acids long. The germline CDR1 and CDR2 sequences are SGHTA and FQGNSA. Here the CDR3 DNA reads TGTGCCAGCAGCTTTACGGGGGCGGGGGCAGATACGCAGTATTTT. This codes for CASSFTGAGADTQYF.

This clonotype has just a few counts. The chain uses TRBV7-6 and TRBJ2-7; 9 bases are a match to TRBD1. CDR3 length: 18 amino acids. The germline V gene encodes CDR1 SGHVS and CDR2 FNYEAQ. The J segment lost 0 bases and the V segment lost 0 bases, leaving 9 bases of the junction unmatched. CDR3 sequence reads: CASSLAGTGSGISYEQYF. The CDR3 DNA is TGTGCCAGCAGCTTAGCTGGGACAGGGAGCGGGATCTCCTACGAGCAGTACTTC.

This clonotype was recorded many times. This chain joins TRBV3-1 and TRBJ1-3; 10 nucleotides line up with TRBD1. V trimming: 4 bases; J trimming: 4 bases; junction bases outside the gene matches: 7. CDR1 is LGHDT and CDR2 is YNNKEL in the germline V gene (reference sequence). This CDR3 contains 16 residues. The chain's CDR3 is CASSLGQGLMGNTIYF. The CDR3 coding sequence is TGTGCCAGCAGCCTGGGACAGGGGCTCATGGGAAACACCATATATTTT.

The chain carries TRBV5-1 and TRBJ2-7; 8 positions match TRBD1. Trimming at V came to 7 bases and at J to 2 bases, leaving 8 bases not matched to a gene. The CDR3 has 14 amino acids. Germline V gene lookup returns CDR1 SGHRS and CDR2 YFSETQ. The CDR3 region is CASGEGTGAYEQYF. The CDR3 DNA follows: TGCGCCAGCGGGGAAGGGACAGGAGCCTACGAGCAGTACTTC.

CDR3 sequence reads: CASSQDLWRGGGTDTQYF. DNA for the CDR3: TGCGCCAGCAGCCAAGATCTGTGGCGGGGGGGGGGCACAGATACGCAGTATTTT. The chain is built from TRBV4-1 and TRBJ2-3, with 9 bases that match TRBD2. There are 18 residues in the CDR3. CDR1 and CDR2 (germline): MGHRA, YSYEKL. Trimming took 0 bases from V and 1 from J; bases not matched to a gene: 8.

This clonotype was observed a handful of times. This chain connects TRBV7-2 to TRBJ2-2, with D unclear. Germline values: CDR1 SGHTA, CDR2 FQGNSA. V gave up 3 bases and J gave up 1 base, with 6 bases separating them. The CDR3 runs to 14 residues. The CDR3 nucleotides read TGTGCCAGCAGCTTCCCCATGAACACCGGGGAGCTGTTTTTT. As protein: CASSFPMNTGELFF.